What follows are 14 T cell receptor beta chains derived from one specimen sequenced in a study of B cell selection in AIRE deficiency (dated by TCRdb to between 2018 and 2021). Preparation of the library involved the immunoSEQ multiplex PCR assay. TCRdb retrieved this table from immuneACCESS and kept in-frame rearrangements only. Not all clones are present; in checked studies, unresolved V genes account for under half, and no reason is known for the remainder. Present in this sample are roughly 24,000 clones, 95% to 97% of which were seen just once. The ten largest account for about 0.17% of the sample. Conventional CD4 T cells were sorted as cells that were CD4+CD127+. Sequenced: CD4+CD127+ conventional T cells sorted from PBMCs. Receptors were obtained from a human donor in good health.

The chain combines TRBV5-8 with TRBJ1-1; maybe TRBD1 (5 bases). Germline values: CDR1 SGHTS, CDR2 YDEGEE. This CDR3 spans 14 amino acids. V gave up 2 bases and J gave up 1 base, with 9 bases separating them. The CDR3 DNA sequence: TGTGCCAGCAGCTTAATGGGGGAGAACACTGAAGCTTTCTTT. This codes for CASSLMGENTEAFF.

The chain has TRBV7-3 and TRBJ2-7; a weak D match, TRBD1 (7 bases). The CDR3 spans 14 residues. Germline CDR1 reads SGHTA; CDR2 reads FQGTGA. The V and J ends lost 4 bases and 2 bases respectively, with 12 bases between them. The CDR3 sequence is CASSSQGGPYEQYF. In DNA, the CDR3 is TGTGCCAGCAGCTCCCAGGGGGGCCCCTACGAGCAGTACTTC.

V usage is TRBV7-6 and J usage is TRBJ1-4; possible D gene TRBD1, 6 bases. The CDR3 consists of 16 residues. Trimming removed 4 bases at V and 5 bases at J, with 17 bases between. CDR1 is SGHVS and CDR2 is FNYEAQ in the germline V gene. Here the CDR3 DNA reads TGTGCCAGCAGCTCGGGGGGCAGGGCAAGGAATGAAAAACTGTTTTTT. This sequence encodes CASSSGGRARNEKLFF.

This chain joins TRBV7-9 and TRBJ2-3; 8 bases map to TRBD2. The V gene's germline CDR1 is SEHNR and CDR2 FQNEAQ (reference sequence). Germline trimming cut 0 bases from V and 5 bases from J; bases unmatched to any gene: 1. CDR3 length: 14 amino acids. CDR3 residues: CASSLAAGGDTQYF. The CDR3 nucleotides are TGTGCCAGCAGCTTAGCGGCGGGGGGAGATACGCAGTATTTT. The whole variable domain, remainder taken from reference TRBV7-9 and TRBJ2-3, is DTGVSQNPRHKITKRGQNVTFRCDPISEHNRLYWYRQTLGQGPEFLTYFQNEAQLEKSRLLSDRFSAERPKGSFSTLEIQRTEQGDSAMYLCASSLAAGGDTQYFGPGTRLTVL.

For this clone: One junction end disagrees with the germline gene, perhaps due to a read error. The chain joins TRBV23-1 to TRBJ2-6; the D is unclear. TRBV23-1 is an ORF, with its function uncertain. The CDR3 is 17 amino acids. Here the CDR3 DNA reads TGCGCCAGCAGTTTTCGATCCGCAACAAAGTCGGGCCAACGTCCTGACTTC. Its protein product is CASSFRSATKSGQRPDF.

The chain has TRBV29-1 and TRBJ1-3, with a possible D match to TRBD1 (6 bases). Trimming removed 3 bases from V and 0 bases from J, with 12 bases in between. The CDR3 covers 15 residues. Germline CDR1 and CDR2: SQVTM and ANQGSEA. This CDR3 reads CSVEGAEASGNTIYF. CDR3 bases: TGCAGCGTTGAGGGGGCCGAGGCCTCTGGAAACACCATATATTTT.

This chain joins TRBV6-1 and TRBJ2-1; the D gene is possibly TRBD1 (6 bases). The CDR3 extends over 17 amino acids. Trimming removed 2 bases from V and 5 bases from J, with 19 bases in between. CDR1 is MNHNS, CDR2 SASEGT, per germline. The CDR3 sequence: CASSEQMGQGPDNEQFF. The CDR3 nucleotides read TGTGCCAGCAGTGAACAAATGGGGCAGGGGCCAGACAATGAGCAGTTCTTC.

CDR3 DNA: TGTGCCATCAGTGAGTCGAGAGGGTCGGTCACTGAAGCTTTCTTT. It encodes CAISESRGSVTEAFF. The V and J genes are TRBV10-3 and TRBJ1-1; D remains unclear. The CDR3 length is 15 residues. From germline, CDR1 is ENHRY and CDR2 SYGVKD. The V end lost 0 bases, the J end lost 4 bases, and 12 bases lay between the germline ends.

The gene calls are TRBV25-1 and TRBJ2-3, with TRBD1 matching over 9 bases. The CDR3 length is 16 residues. The germline gives CDR1 MGHDK, CDR2 SYGVNS. V lost 6 bases, J lost 3 bases, and 10 bases stayed unmatched. The CDR3 region is CASRAWTGEGTDTQYF. CDR3 coding DNA: TGTGCCAGCAGGGCCTGGACAGGGGAGGGAACAGATACGCAGTATTTT.

This rearrangement joins TRBV7-9 to TRBJ1-5; D possibly corresponds to TRBD1 (5 bases). Germline values: CDR1 SEHNR, CDR2 FQNEAQ (reference sequence). The CDR3 runs 19 residues. V lost 2 bases, J lost 1 base, and 21 bases lay in between. CDR3 sequence (DNA): TGTGCCAGCAGCTTATTTCGGGACTTCGGGAAGTGGAGCAATCAGCCCCAGCATTTT. This codes for CASSLFRDFGKWSNQPQHF.

This chain uses TRBV7-6 with TRBJ2-5, with TRBD2 matching 9 bases. Germline lookup yields CDR1 SGHVS and CDR2 FNYEAQ. J was trimmed by 4 bases and V by 1 base; bases with no gene match: 19. This CDR3 is built from 20 residues. CDR3 sequence reads: CASSLDYGGGAVTTRETQYF. In nucleotides, the CDR3 is TGTGCCAGCAGCTTAGATTACGGCGGGGGGGCCGTCACCACGAGAGAGACCCAGTACTTC.

CDR3: CASSPSRDRGYGYTF. DNA for the CDR3: TGTGCCAGCAGCCCTTCAAGGGACAGGGGCTATGGCTACACCTTC. The V and J genes are TRBV6-5 and TRBJ1-2; TRBD1 matches 10 bases. The germline V gene encodes CDR1 MNHEY and CDR2 SVGAGI. J gave up 4 bases and V 6 bases, and 8 bases lay outside the gene matches. The CDR3 runs to 15 residues.

CDR3 DNA sequence: TGTGCCAGCAGCTTAGGGTTCTCTGGGGCCAACGTCCTGACTTTC. This translates into CASSLGFSGANVLTF. The J gene is TRBJ2-6, the V gene TRBV5-8, with D unresolved. The CDR3 loop spans 15 amino acids. V was clipped by 2 bases and J by 0 bases, with 6 bases between them. Germline V gene lookup returns CDR1 SGHTS and CDR2 YDEGEE.

The chain carries TRBV27 and TRBJ2-3; 8 bases line up with TRBD1. V gave up 5 bases and J gave up 4 bases; unmatched junction bases: 11. Germline CDR1 is MNHEY and CDR2 is SMNVEV (reference sequence). CDR3 size: 16 residues. The CDR3 region has the DNA TGTGCCAGCAGTCTCCGACAGGGGACCCCAGCAGATACGCAGTATTTT. It specifies CASSLRQGTPADTQYF.